The 16 T cell receptor beta chains below come from one sample, sequenced in a study of blood T cell repertoires in COVID-19. The table came from immunoSEQ multiplex PCR; TCRdb's copy has only in-frame clones and leaves some out. The sample has about 100,000 clones; 84% are singletons. The source material was peripheral blood. Every receptor here comes from a man in his sixties with acute or convalescent COVID-19.

The rearrangement uses TRBV7-9 and TRBJ1-2, with D possibly TRBD1 on 6 matching bases. The V and J ends lost 2 bases and 3 bases respectively, with 19 bases between them. The CDR3 length is 17 residues. CDR1 and CDR2 (germline): SEHNR, FQNEAQ (reference sequence). The CDR3 coding sequence is TGTGCCAGCAGCTTACTTCAGGGGTTAGGAATAGACTATGGCTACACCTTC. This gives the protein CASSLLQGLGIDYGYTF.

This clone appeared a single time. V is TRBV5-4 and J is TRBJ2-5; 10 bases align to TRBD1. This CDR3 region has 15 residues. The J segment lost 3 bases and the V segment lost 2 bases, leaving 4 bases of the junction unmatched. CDR1 and CDR2 (germline): SGHNT, YYREEE (reference sequence). The CDR3: CASSFRGTGEETQYF. The DNA of the CDR3 is TGTGCCAGCAGCTTTAGGGGGACAGGGGAAGAGACCCAGTACTTC.

This clone appeared a few times. Here the CDR3 reads CASSRNWDFPTDTQYF. The CDR3 DNA reads as TGCGCCAGCAGCCGGAATTGGGACTTCCCCACAGATACGCAGTATTTT. This rearrangement joins TRBV4-3 to TRBJ2-3; tentatively, D is TRBD2 (6 bases). The CDR3 contains 16 residues. Germline V lookup: CDR1 LGHNA, CDR2 YSLEER. V lost 4 bases to trimming and J lost 2 bases, with 16 bases between them.

The rearrangement links TRBV2 to TRBJ2-7; 11 positions agree with TRBD2. Germline V gives CDR1 SNHLY, CDR2 FYNNEI. With 8 bases clipped from V and 2 bases from J, the junction kept 5 bases outside the gene matches. The CDR3 runs 14 residues. DNA for the CDR3: TGTGCCAGCTCCATTAGCGGGAGGGCCTACGAGCAGTACTTC. Translated: CASSISGRAYEQYF. The variable domain in full, with the rest retrieved from reference TRBV2 and TRBJ2-7, is EPEVTQTPSHQVTQMGQEVILRCVPISNHLYFYWYRQILGQKVEFLVSFYNNEISEKSEIFDDQFSVERPDGSNFTLKIRSTKLEDSAMYFCASSISGRAYEQYFGPGTRLTVT.

V is TRBV5-4 and J is TRBJ2-5; possibly TRBD2 for D (6 bases). Germline V CDR1 and CDR2: SGHNT, YYREEE (reference sequence). V lost 7 bases and J 2 bases, leaving 15 bases between the germline ends. CDR3 length: 14 residues. CDR3 nucleotide sequence: TGTGCCAGCCGCCTCCGGGACTTACAAGAGACCCAGTACTTC. The encoded protein is CASRLRDLQETQYF.

This clone occurred once. The chain employs TRBV3-1 (or the pseudogene TRBV3-2) and TRBJ2-2, with D unresolved. Between the trimmed V and J ends, which lost 7 bases and 3 bases, there was a span of 12 bases. CDR3 length: 14 residues. In germline, CDR1 is LGHDT, CDR2 YNNKEL (reference sequence). The CDR3 bases are TGTGCCAGCAATGGCTGGTCCCACACCGGGGAGCTGTTTTTT. Protein sequence: CASNGWSHTGELFF.

This rearrangement joins TRBV6-5 to TRBJ2-3; D is unclear. Trimming cost V 5 bases and J 3 bases, with 9 bases left between them. CDR1 is MNHEY, CDR2 SVGAGI, per germline. This CDR3 contains 13 residues. The CDR3 sequence is CASSNPGTDTQYF. DNA for the CDR3: TGTGCCAGCAGTAACCCAGGTACAGATACGCAGTATTTT.

The chain couples TRBV28 to TRBJ2-7, with a possible D match to TRBD2 (5 bases). The germline V and J ends were trimmed by 3 bases and 3 bases, with 18 bases remaining between them. The CDR3 is made up of 16 amino acids. Germline CDR1 and CDR2: MDHEN and SYDVKM. CDR3: CASSLRALSFIYEQYF. CDR3 nucleotides: TGTGCCAGCAGTTTGAGGGCGCTCTCTTTTATCTACGAGCAGTACTTC.

The CDR3 loop is CASSGDRGVFSPLHF. The CDR3 nucleotides are TGCGCCAGCAGCGGGGACAGGGGGGTTTTTTCACCCCTCCACTTT. This chain joins TRBV5-1 and TRBJ1-6, with 11 nucleotides matching TRBD1. V lost 4 bases and J lost 9; bases outside the gene matches: 6. Germline loops: CDR1 SGHRS, CDR2 YFSETQ. The CDR3 spans 15 residues.

The chain recombines TRBV28 with TRBJ2-7; TRBD2 aligns across 8 bases. There are 14 residues in the CDR3. Germline trimming cut 5 bases from V and 4 bases from J; bases unmatched to any gene: 7. Per the germline V gene, CDR1 is MDHEN and CDR2 is SYDVKM. For the CDR3, the DNA is TGTGCCAGCAGTGTCGGACTAGCTCCATACGAGCAGTACTTC. Its translation is CASSVGLAPYEQYF.

The chain carries TRBV19 and TRBJ2-1; 7 bases are shared with TRBD2. This CDR3 spans 13 amino acids. Per germline, CDR1 LNHDA and CDR2 SQIVND (reference sequence). V shed 5 bases, J shed 9 bases, and the junction held 7 bases outside the gene matches. CDR3 residues: CASSSGLQSEQFF. CDR3 DNA: TGTGCCAGTAGTTCGGGACTACAGAGTGAGCAGTTCTTC. Complete variable domain (other parts from reference TRBV19 and TRBJ2-1): DGGITQSPKYLFRKEGQNVTLSCEQNLNHDAMYWYRQDPGQGLRLIYYSQIVNDFQKGDIAEGYSVSREKKESFPLTVTSAQKNPTAFYLCASSSGLQSEQFFGPGTRLTVL.

The chain carries TRBV5-1 and TRBJ1-1; perhaps TRBD1 as D (6 bases). The CDR3 covers 15 residues. V lost 0 bases and J lost 5, with 14 bases in between. In germline, CDR1 is SGHRS, CDR2 YFSETQ. The CDR3 region is CASSLGRGLVTEAFF. CDR3 DNA: TGCGCCAGCAGCTTGGGCAGGGGACTAGTGACTGAAGCTTTCTTT.

This clone was counted only a few times. This chain links TRBV7-9 with TRBJ2-2; TRBD1 matches 7 bases. The germline V gene has CDR1 SEHNR and CDR2 FQNEAQ (reference sequence). CDR3 size: 16 residues. V was clipped by 4 bases and J by 0 bases; unmatched bases: 5. The CDR3 sequence: CASSSGQVSNTGELFF. CDR3 nucleotides: TGTGCCAGCAGCTCCGGACAGGTCTCGAACACCGGGGAGCTGTTTTTT.

This rearrangement joins TRBV6-5 to TRBJ1-5; 8 bases map to TRBD1. Unmatched junction bases numbered 9, after V lost 5 bases and J lost 6 bases. The CDR3 is made up of 15 amino acids. Germline assignment: CDR1 MNHEY and CDR2 SVGAGI. The CDR3 here is CASSPIQGVGQPQHF. CDR3 coding DNA: TGTGCCAGCAGTCCTATACAGGGGGTCGGTCAGCCCCAGCATTTT.

V gene TRBV27 combines with J gene TRBJ2-1; a possible D gene is TRBD1 (5 bases). The germline V and J ends were trimmed by 4 bases and 0 bases, with 10 bases remaining between them. This CDR3 comprises 15 residues. CDR1 is MNHEY and CDR2 is SMNVEV in the germline V gene (reference sequence). CDR3 bases: TGTGCCAGCAGTTCAGGACACCCCTCCTACAATGAGCAGTTCTTC. Translating gives CASSSGHPSYNEQFF.

CDR3 sequence (DNA): TGCGCCAGCAGCTTCGGACAGAGCTCCTACAATGAGCAGTTCTTC. As protein: CASSFGQSSYNEQFF. The rearrangement links TRBV5-1 to TRBJ2-1, with a tentative D call TRBD1 (6 bases). V lost 2 bases and J 0 bases, leaving 9 bases between the germline ends. In germline, CDR1 is SGHRS, CDR2 YFSETQ. The CDR3 is 15 amino acids.